This T cell receptor beta chain appears in the sequencing data of a study of multiple sclerosis patients with progressive multifocal leukoencephalopathy. The time point denotes: before natalizumab initiation. Every listed patient previously received interferon beta; all PML patients were women. Study results and caveats: Less diverse TRB repertoires were suggested in most PML patients.

Germline CDR1 and CDR2: PRHDT and FYEKMQ (reference sequence). The CDR3 has 13 amino acids. Trimming stripped 0 bases from V and 3 bases from J, with 4 bases between. The assay was immunoSEQ multiplex PCR, and TCRdb's table has in-frame clones only and misses some. This table holds about 28,000 clones, about 88% found once. Comment on this clone: The antigen is not known.

The sequence was collected from a human donor with multiple sclerosis. The chain couples TRBV13 to TRBJ2-3; D gene ambiguous. Sequences were obtained from PBMCs. The CDR3, as DNA: TGTGCCAGCAGCTTAGGGGGGACAGATACGCAGTATTTT. It codes for CASSLGGTDTQYF.